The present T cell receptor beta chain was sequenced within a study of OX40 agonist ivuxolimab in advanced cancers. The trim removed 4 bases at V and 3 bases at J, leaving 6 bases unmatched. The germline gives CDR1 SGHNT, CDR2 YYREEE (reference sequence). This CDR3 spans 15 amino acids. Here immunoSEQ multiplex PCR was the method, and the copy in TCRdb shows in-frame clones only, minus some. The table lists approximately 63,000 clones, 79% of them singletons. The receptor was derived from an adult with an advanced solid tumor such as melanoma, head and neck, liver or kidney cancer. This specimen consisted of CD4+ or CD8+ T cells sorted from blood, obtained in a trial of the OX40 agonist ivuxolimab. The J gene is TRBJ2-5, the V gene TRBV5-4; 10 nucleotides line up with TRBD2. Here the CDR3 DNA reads TGTGCCAGCAGCCCGAAGCGGGAGGGTGAAGAGACCCAGTACTTC. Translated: CASSPKREGEETQYF. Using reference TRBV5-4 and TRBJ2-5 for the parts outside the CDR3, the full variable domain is ETGVTQSPTHLIKTRGQQVTLRCSSQSGHNTVSWYQQALGQGPQFIFQYYREEENGRGNFPPRFSGLQFPNYSSELNVNALELDDSALYLCASSPKREGEETQYFGPGTRLLVL.